What follows is one TCR beta chain and its context. Antigen unknown. Germline assignment: CDR1 MNHEY and CDR2 SMNVEV (reference sequence). This CDR3 has 14 residues. Germline trimming cut 5 bases from V and 4 bases from J; bases unmatched to any gene: 3. This sample was taken from a study of cytotoxic CD8 clonotypes in ibrutinib-treated CLL. TCRdb's copy holds only in-frame clones and misses some; the assay was immunoSEQ multiplex PCR. There are a few hundred thousand clones in the sample; around 66% occur only once, and roughly 6.3% lies in the top ten. Study-level results: Public clonotypes occurred uncommonly; on treatment, they contracted or remained stable.

The rearrangement links TRBV27 to TRBJ2-1; TRBD2 matches 9 bases. Specimen: PBMCs, collected after 36 months of ibrutinib treatment. The TCR comes from a human donor with chronic lymphocytic leukemia. The CDR3 DNA reads as TGTGCCAGCAGTACTAGCGGGCCTTACAATGAGCAGTTCTTC. Residues: CASSTSGPYNEQFF.